This T cell receptor beta chain derives from a study of metastatic and nonmetastatic thyroid tumors. MiXCR reprocessed the PCR reads for TCRdb. This table has 25,000 to 30,000 clones, 3.5% to 4.5% appearing once. This clone was counted a few times. Germline V CDR1 and CDR2: SGHDN, FVKESK. Trimming cost V 0 bases and J 7 bases, with 6 bases left between them. This CDR3 comprises 12 residues. Patients underwent thyroid surgery, and none had received any treatment before it. J is TRBJ2-5 and V is TRBV14; D uncertain. Specimen: blood. The sequence was obtained from a female donor with papillary thyroid cancer or a benign thyroid nodule (not recorded which). Some clones in this sample may be carry-over from other donors' samples. The CDR3 here is CASSQDRPTQYF. In nucleotides, the CDR3 is TGTGCCAGCAGCCAAGACCGGCCGACCCAGTACTTC.